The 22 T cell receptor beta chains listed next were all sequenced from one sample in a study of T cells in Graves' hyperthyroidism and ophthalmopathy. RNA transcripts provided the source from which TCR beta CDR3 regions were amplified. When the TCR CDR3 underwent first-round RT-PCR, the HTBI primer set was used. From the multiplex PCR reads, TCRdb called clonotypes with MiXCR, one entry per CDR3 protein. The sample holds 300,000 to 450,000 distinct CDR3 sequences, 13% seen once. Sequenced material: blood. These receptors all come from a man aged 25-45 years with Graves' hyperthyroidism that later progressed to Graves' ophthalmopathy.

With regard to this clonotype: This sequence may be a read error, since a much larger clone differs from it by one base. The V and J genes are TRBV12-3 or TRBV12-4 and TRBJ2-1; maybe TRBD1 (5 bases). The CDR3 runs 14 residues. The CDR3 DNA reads TGTGCCAGCAACCGACAGAACTCCTACAATGAGCAGCTCTTC. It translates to CASNRQNSYNEQLF.

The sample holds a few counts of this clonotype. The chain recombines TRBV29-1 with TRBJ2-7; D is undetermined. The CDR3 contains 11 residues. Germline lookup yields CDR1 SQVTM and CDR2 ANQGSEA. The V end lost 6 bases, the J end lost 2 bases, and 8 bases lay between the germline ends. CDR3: CSVHDTYEQYF. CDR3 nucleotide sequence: TGCAGCGTACATGACACCTACGAGCAGTACTTC.

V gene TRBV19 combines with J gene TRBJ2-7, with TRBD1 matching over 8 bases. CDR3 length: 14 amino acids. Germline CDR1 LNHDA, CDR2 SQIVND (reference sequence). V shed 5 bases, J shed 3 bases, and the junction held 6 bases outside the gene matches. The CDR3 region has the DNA TGTGCCAGTAGTGTCCGGGACAGGTACTACGAGCAGTACTTC. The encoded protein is CASSVRDRYYEQYF.

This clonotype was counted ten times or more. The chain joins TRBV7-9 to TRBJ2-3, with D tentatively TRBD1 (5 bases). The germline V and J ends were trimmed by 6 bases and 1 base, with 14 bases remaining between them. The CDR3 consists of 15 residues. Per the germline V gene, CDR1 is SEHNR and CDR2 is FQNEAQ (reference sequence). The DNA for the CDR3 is TGTGCCAGCAGTAGATTCCAGACAGGCACAGATACGCAGTATTTT. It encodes CASSRFQTGTDTQYF.

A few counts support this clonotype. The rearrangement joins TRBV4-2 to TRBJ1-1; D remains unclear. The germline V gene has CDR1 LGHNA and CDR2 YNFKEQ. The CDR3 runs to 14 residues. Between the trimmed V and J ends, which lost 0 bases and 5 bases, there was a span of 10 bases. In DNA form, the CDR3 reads TGTGCCAGCAGCCAAGAAAAATTGGGTACTGAAGCTTTCTTT. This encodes CASSQEKLGTEAFF.

The CDR3, as DNA: TGTGCCAGCAGTTCGGGACAGAGGCTTTATAATTCACCCCTCCACTTT. This sequence encodes CASSSGQRLYNSPLHF. J is TRBJ1-6 and V is TRBV6-1; 7 bases match TRBD1. J was trimmed by 4 bases and V by 5 bases; bases with no gene match: 8. The germline V gene has CDR1 MNHNS and CDR2 SASEGT. The length of the CDR3 is 16 residues.

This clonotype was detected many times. CDR3 protein: CASSRGTTRSTGELFF. The CDR3 DNA sequence: TGCGCCAGCAGCAGGGGGACTACCCGTTCCACCGGGGAGCTGTTTTTT. This chain links TRBV5-1 with TRBJ2-2, with D possibly being TRBD2 (7 bases). The germline V gene has CDR1 SGHRS and CDR2 YFSETQ. This CDR3 is built from 16 residues. With 4 bases removed from V and 4 bases from J, the gap between germline ends came to 17 bases.

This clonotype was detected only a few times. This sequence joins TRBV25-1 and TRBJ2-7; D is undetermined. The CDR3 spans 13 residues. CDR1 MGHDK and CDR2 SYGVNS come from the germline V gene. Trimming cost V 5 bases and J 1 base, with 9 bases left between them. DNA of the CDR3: TGTGCCAGCAGTTGGGCAGGATCCTACGAGCAGTACTTC. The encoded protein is CASSWAGSYEQYF.

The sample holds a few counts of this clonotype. CDR3 sequence: CASSQDRYRNQPQHF. Written as DNA, the CDR3 is TGCGCCAGCAGCCAAGATCGGTACAGAAATCAGCCCCAGCATTTT. The rearrangement links TRBV4-1 to TRBJ1-5, with D unclear. The CDR3 has 15 residues. Germline assignment: CDR1 MGHRA and CDR2 YSYEKL. Trimming removed 0 bases at V and 4 bases at J, with 10 bases between.

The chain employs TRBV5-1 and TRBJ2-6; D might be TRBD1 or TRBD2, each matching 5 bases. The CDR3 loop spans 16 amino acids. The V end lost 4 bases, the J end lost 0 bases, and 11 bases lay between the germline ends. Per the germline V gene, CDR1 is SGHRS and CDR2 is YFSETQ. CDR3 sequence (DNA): TGCGCCAGCAGCCCGGGACCGCACTCTGGGGCCAACGTCCTGACTTTC. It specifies CASSPGPHSGANVLTF. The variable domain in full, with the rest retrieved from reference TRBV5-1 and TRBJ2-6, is KAGVTQTPRYLIKTRGQQVTLSCSPISGHRSVSWYQQTPGQGLQFLFEYFSETQRNKGNFPGRFSGRQFSNSRSEMNVSTLELGDSALYLCASSPGPHSGANVLTFGAGSRLTVL.

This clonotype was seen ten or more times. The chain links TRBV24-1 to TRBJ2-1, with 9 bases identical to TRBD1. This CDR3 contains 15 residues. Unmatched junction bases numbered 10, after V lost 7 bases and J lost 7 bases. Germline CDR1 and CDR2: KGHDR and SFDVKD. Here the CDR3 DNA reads TGTGCCACCAGCAAACCGGGACAGGGACGTAATGAGCAGTTCTTC. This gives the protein CATSKPGQGRNEQFF.

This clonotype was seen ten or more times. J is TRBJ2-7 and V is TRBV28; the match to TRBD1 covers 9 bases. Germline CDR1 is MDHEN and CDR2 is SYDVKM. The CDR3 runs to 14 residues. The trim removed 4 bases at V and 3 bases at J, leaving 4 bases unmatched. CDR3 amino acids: CASSYATGGYEQYF. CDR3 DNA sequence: TGTGCCAGCAGTTATGCGACAGGGGGCTACGAGCAGTACTTC.

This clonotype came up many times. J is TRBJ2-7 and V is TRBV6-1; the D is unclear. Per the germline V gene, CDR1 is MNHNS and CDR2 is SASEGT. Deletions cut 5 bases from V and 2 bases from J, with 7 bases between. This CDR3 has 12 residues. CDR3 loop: CASSKNTYEQYF. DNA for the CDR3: TGTGCCAGCAGTAAAAATACCTACGAGCAGTACTTC.

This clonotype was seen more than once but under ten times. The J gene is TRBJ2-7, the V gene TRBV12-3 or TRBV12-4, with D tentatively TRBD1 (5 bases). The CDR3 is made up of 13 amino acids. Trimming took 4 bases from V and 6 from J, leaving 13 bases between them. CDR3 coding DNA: TGTGCCAGCAGTTCAGGGTCCCTATCCGAGCAGTACTTC. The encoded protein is CASSSGSLSEQYF.

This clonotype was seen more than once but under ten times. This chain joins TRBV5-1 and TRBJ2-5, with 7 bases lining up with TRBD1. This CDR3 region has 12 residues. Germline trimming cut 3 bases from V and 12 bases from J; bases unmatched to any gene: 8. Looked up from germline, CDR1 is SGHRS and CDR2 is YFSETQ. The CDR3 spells CASSSNDRVKYF. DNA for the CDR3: TGCGCCAGCAGCTCAAACGACAGGGTCAAGTACTTC.

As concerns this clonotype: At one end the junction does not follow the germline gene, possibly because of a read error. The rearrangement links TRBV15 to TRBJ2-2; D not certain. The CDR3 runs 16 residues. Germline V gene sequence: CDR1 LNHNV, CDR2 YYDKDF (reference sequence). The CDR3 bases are TGTGCCACCAGCAGAGAGGCAGAATTAAACACGGGGGAGCTGTTTTTT. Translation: CATSREAELNTGELFF.

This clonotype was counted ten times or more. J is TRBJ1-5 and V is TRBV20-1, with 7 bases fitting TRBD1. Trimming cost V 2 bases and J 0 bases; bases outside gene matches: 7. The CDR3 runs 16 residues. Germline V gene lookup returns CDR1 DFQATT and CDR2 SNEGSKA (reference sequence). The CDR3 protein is CSARPPGTASNQPQHF. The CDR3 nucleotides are TGCAGTGCTAGACCTCCCGGGACAGCTAGCAATCAGCCCCAGCATTTT.

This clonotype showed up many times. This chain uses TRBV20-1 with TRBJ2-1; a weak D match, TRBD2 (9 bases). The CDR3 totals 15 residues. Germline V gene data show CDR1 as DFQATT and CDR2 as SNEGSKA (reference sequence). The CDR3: CRARGRGGSYNEQFF. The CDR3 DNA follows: TGCAGGGCCAGGGGGCGGGGGGGGAGTTACAATGAGCAGTTCTTC.

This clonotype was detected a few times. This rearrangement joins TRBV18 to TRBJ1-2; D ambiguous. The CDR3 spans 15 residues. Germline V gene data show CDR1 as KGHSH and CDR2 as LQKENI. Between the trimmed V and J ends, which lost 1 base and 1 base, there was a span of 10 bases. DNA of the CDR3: TGTGCCAGCTCACCACTAGGACTGATTAACTATGGCTACACCTTC. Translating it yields CASSPLGLINYGYTF.

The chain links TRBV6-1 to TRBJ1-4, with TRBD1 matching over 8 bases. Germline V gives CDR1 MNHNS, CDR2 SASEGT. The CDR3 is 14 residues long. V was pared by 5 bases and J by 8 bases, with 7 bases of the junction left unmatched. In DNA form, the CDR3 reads TGTGCCAGCAGTTCGGACAGGGTGGGGGAAAAACTGTTTTTT. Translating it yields CASSSDRVGEKLFF.

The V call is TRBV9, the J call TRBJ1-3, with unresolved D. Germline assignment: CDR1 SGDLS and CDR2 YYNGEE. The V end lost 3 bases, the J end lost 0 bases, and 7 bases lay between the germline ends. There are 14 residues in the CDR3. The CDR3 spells CASSEESSGNTIYF. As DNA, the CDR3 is TGTGCCAGCAGCGAGGAGTCCTCTGGAAACACCATATATTTT.

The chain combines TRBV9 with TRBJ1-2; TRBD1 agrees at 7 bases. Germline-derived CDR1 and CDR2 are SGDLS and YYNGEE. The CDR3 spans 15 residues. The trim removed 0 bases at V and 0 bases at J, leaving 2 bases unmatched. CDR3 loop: CASSVDRGTNYGYTF. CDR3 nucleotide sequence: TGTGCCAGCAGCGTAGACAGGGGAACTAACTATGGCTACACCTTC.